These T cell receptor beta chains were read from a single sample in a study of cytomegalovirus exposure and HLA in healthy donors. The protocol was immunoSEQ multiplex PCR, while the TCRdb copy is restricted to in-frame clones and leaves out a portion. The table includes about 110,000 clones, approximately 60% detected once. Sequenced material: PBMCs. Every receptor here comes from a woman in her thirties in good health and CMV-seronegative. CDR3s include the opening cysteine and the closing phenylalanine or tryptophan. Fields, in order: V gene, clone size, D gene, J gene, CDR3 protein, CDR3 DNA. D genes are given only for firm matches. For some rows the clone size is stated as once, few or many, or as a class when expanded; others skip it.

v_gene: TRBV30
abundance: few
d_gene: TRBD1
j_gene: TRBJ1-5
CDR3aa: CAWSKGQGLQPQHF
CDR3nt: TGTGCCTGGAGTAAAGGACAGGGCCTCCAGCCCCAGCATTTT

v_gene: TRBV28
abundance: few
d_gene: -
j_gene: TRBJ1-2
CDR3aa: CASSPRGELVRGYTF
CDR3nt: TGTGCCAGCAGTCCGCGCGGGGAACTAGTCAGGGGCTACACCTTC

v_gene: TRBV6-5
abundance: few
d_gene: -
j_gene: TRBJ2-1
CDR3aa: CASSSLSNEQFF
CDR3nt: TGTGCCAGCAGTTCCCTTAGCAATGAGCAGTTCTTC

v_gene: TRBV19
abundance: few
d_gene: -
j_gene: TRBJ1-1
CDR3aa: CASSIAGYSEAFF
CDR3nt: TGTGCCAGTAGTATTGCAGGGTACTCTGAAGCTTTCTTT

v_gene: TRBV4-3
abundance: -
d_gene: TRBD2
j_gene: TRBJ2-1
CDR3aa: CASSQEVWEGSYNEQFF
CDR3nt: TGCGCCAGCAGCCAAGAGGTCTGGGAGGGCTCCTACAATGAGCAGTTCTTC

v_gene: TRBV28
abundance: -
d_gene: -
j_gene: TRBJ2-2
CDR3aa: CASSFGGAANTGELFF
CDR3nt: TGTGCCAGCAGTTTCGGTGGGGCCGCGAACACCGGGGAGCTGTTTTTT

v_gene: TRBV9
abundance: -
d_gene: -
j_gene: TRBJ2-2
CDR3aa: CASSVVGGNTGELFF
CDR3nt: TGTGCCAGCAGCGTAGTAGGAGGGAACACCGGGGAGCTGTTTTTT

v_gene: TRBV18
abundance: -
d_gene: TRBD2
j_gene: TRBJ2-2
CDR3aa: CASSPKAGKAGELFF
CDR3nt: TGTGCCAGCTCACCCAAAGCGGGAAAGGCCGGGGAGCTGTTTTTT

v_gene: TRBV15
abundance: few
d_gene: TRBD1
j_gene: TRBJ2-3
CDR3aa: CATSPGQGVDTQYF
CDR3nt: TGTGCCACCAGCCCGGGACAGGGTGTCGATACGCAGTATTTT

v_gene: TRBV5-1
abundance: once
d_gene: TRBD1
j_gene: TRBJ1-1
CDR3aa: CASRDRQGANTEAFF
CDR3nt: TGCGCCAGCCGAGACCGCCAGGGGGCAAACACTGAAGCTTTCTTT

v_gene: TRBV7-2
abundance: -
d_gene: -
j_gene: TRBJ2-2
CDR3aa: CASSLGAGLSGELFF
CDR3nt: TGTGCCAGCAGCTTAGGGGCCGGACTCTCCGGGGAGCTGTTTTTT

v_gene: TRBV19
abundance: few
d_gene: TRBD1
j_gene: TRBJ1-5
CDR3aa: CASSLRQGRINQPQHF
CDR3nt: TGTGCCAGTAGCCTCCGACAGGGACGTATCAATCAGCCCCAGCATTTT

v_gene: TRBV6-5
abundance: -
d_gene: -
j_gene: TRBJ2-7
CDR3aa: CASSYLGAGFYEQYF
CDR3nt: TGTGCCAGCAGTTATCTGGGGGCAGGGTTCTACGAGCAGTACTTC

v_gene: TRBV5-4
abundance: few
d_gene: -
j_gene: TRBJ2-3
CDR3aa: CASSLSTESFTDTQYF
CDR3nt: TGTGCCAGCAGCTTATCTACCGAATCGTTCACAGATACGCAGTATTTT

v_gene: TRBV7-3
abundance: -
d_gene: TRBD2
j_gene: TRBJ2-5
CDR3aa: CASSPGQLGRAIETQYF
CDR3nt: TGTGCCAGCAGCCCCGGGCAGCTGGGGAGGGCCATAGAGACCCAGTACTTC

v_gene: TRBV9
abundance: -
d_gene: -
j_gene: TRBJ2-7
CDR3aa: CASSVGEGFAYEQYF
CDR3nt: TGTGCCAGCAGCGTAGGAGAGGGTTTCGCCTACGAGCAGTACTTC

v_gene: TRBV28
abundance: -
d_gene: -
j_gene: TRBJ1-1
CDR3aa: CASSQTYLNTEAFF
CDR3nt: TGTGCCAGCAGTCAAACCTACCTGAACACTGAAGCTTTCTTT

v_gene: TRBV6-1
abundance: once
d_gene: -
j_gene: TRBJ2-3
CDR3aa: CASSDLQRVDTQYF
CDR3nt: TGTGCCAGCAGTGACCTGCAAAGAGTGGATACGCAGTATTTT

v_gene: TRBV10-3
abundance: once
d_gene: TRBD1
j_gene: TRBJ2-5
CDR3aa: CAIAQGHGETQYF
CDR3nt: TGTGCCATCGCACAGGGGCATGGGGAGACCCAGTACTTC

v_gene: TRBV2
abundance: few
d_gene: -
j_gene: TRBJ2-1
CDR3aa: CASKGWLATYNEQFF
CDR3nt: TGTGCCAGTAAAGGGTGGCTAGCGACTTACAATGAGCAGTTCTTC

v_gene: TRBV6-5
abundance: -
d_gene: -
j_gene: TRBJ2-1
CDR3aa: CASSYVQIPYNEQFF
CDR3nt: TGTGCCAGCAGTTACGTACAGATACCCTACAATGAGCAGTTCTTC

v_gene: TRBV7-8
abundance: -
d_gene: TRBD1
j_gene: TRBJ1-6
CDR3aa: CASSLTGDNSPLHF
CDR3nt: TGTGCCAGCAGCTTGACAGGGGATAATTCACCCCTCCACTTT

v_gene: TRBV4-3
abundance: -
d_gene: TRBD2
j_gene: TRBJ2-1
CDR3aa: CASSQDRREWINEQFF
CDR3nt: TGCGCCAGCAGCCAAGATAGGCGGGAGTGGATCAATGAGCAGTTCTTC

v_gene: TRBV19
abundance: few
d_gene: -
j_gene: TRBJ2-1
CDR3aa: CASSTAEDSYNEQFF
CDR3nt: TGTGCCAGTAGTACAGCGGAGGACTCCTACAATGAGCAGTTCTTC

v_gene: TRBV28
abundance: -
d_gene: -
j_gene: TRBJ2-5
CDR3aa: CASSLEGVGETQYF
CDR3nt: TGTGCCAGCAGTTTAGAGGGGGTTGGAGAGACCCAGTACTTC

v_gene: TRBV2
abundance: -
d_gene: TRBD1
j_gene: TRBJ2-1
CDR3aa: CASSADRGNYNEQFF
CDR3nt: TGTGCCAGCAGTGCAGACAGGGGAAACTACAATGAGCAGTTCTTC

v_gene: TRBV28
abundance: -
d_gene: -
j_gene: TRBJ2-7
CDR3aa: CASSVETYEQYF
CDR3nt: TGTGCCAGCAGCGTAGAAACCTACGAGCAGTACTTC

v_gene: TRBV19
abundance: -
d_gene: -
j_gene: TRBJ2-7
CDR3aa: CASRDLLPFGHSYEQYF
CDR3nt: TGTGCCAGTAGAGACTTGCTTCCGTTTGGACATTCCTACGAGCAGTACTTC

v_gene: TRBV7-2
abundance: -
d_gene: TRBD2
j_gene: TRBJ2-2
CDR3aa: CASSLGPSGSSTGELFF
CDR3nt: TGTGCCAGCAGCTTAGGGCCTAGCGGTTCGAGCACCGGGGAGCTGTTTTTT

v_gene: TRBV7-2
abundance: -
d_gene: -
j_gene: TRBJ1-6
CDR3aa: CASSFTAQGLSPLHF
CDR3nt: TGTGCCAGCAGCTTTACGGCTCAGGGGCTTTCACCCCTCCACTTT

v_gene: TRBV5-1
abundance: once
d_gene: -
j_gene: TRBJ2-2
CDR3aa: CASSLDPGAGGELFF
CDR3nt: TGCGCCAGCAGCTTGGATCCGGGAGCGGGCGGGGAGCTGTTTTTT

v_gene: TRBV5-1
abundance: few
d_gene: -
j_gene: TRBJ2-7
CDR3aa: CASSLEGGAGAYEQYF
CDR3nt: TGCGCCAGCAGCTTGGAAGGAGGGGCAGGAGCCTACGAGCAGTACTTC

v_gene: TRBV25-1
abundance: few
d_gene: -
j_gene: TRBJ2-2
CDR3aa: CASSRDMNTGELFF
CDR3nt: TGTGCCAGCAGTCGGGACATGAACACCGGGGAGCTGTTTTTT

v_gene: TRBV10-3
abundance: -
d_gene: -
j_gene: TRBJ2-7
CDR3aa: CAISLGGGEQYF
CDR3nt: TGTGCCATCTCACTGGGGGGAGGCGAGCAGTACTTC

v_gene: TRBV30
abundance: -
d_gene: TRBD1
j_gene: TRBJ2-5
CDR3aa: CAGVDRGLGETQYF
CDR3nt: TGTGCCGGGGTGGACAGGGGGCTTGGGGAGACCCAGTACTTC

v_gene: TRBV20-1
abundance: -
d_gene: TRBD2
j_gene: TRBJ2-3
CDR3aa: CSASGSSGNYF
CDR3nt: TGCAGTGCTAGCGGTAGTAGCGGGAACTATTTT

v_gene: TRBV7-3
abundance: -
d_gene: TRBD2
j_gene: TRBJ2-1
CDR3aa: CASSSIAGSYNEQFF
CDR3nt: TGTGCCAGCAGCTCCATAGCGGGGTCCTACAATGAGCAGTTCTTC

v_gene: TRBV4-2
abundance: -
d_gene: TRBD2
j_gene: TRBJ2-3
CDR3aa: CASSQDPGGEDPDTQYF
CDR3nt: TGTGCCAGCAGCCAAGATCCCGGGGGGGAGGACCCAGATACGCAGTATTTT

v_gene: TRBV7-2
abundance: -
d_gene: TRBD1
j_gene: TRBJ1-4
CDR3aa: CASSFSGQSNEKLFF
CDR3nt: TGTGCCAGCAGCTTTTCGGGACAGAGTAATGAAAAACTGTTTTTT

v_gene: TRBV5-4
abundance: few
d_gene: -
j_gene: TRBJ1-1
CDR3aa: CASSLDSRNTEAFF
CDR3nt: TGTGCCAGCAGCTTGGACTCAAGGAACACTGAAGCTTTCTTT

v_gene: TRBV11-2
abundance: -
d_gene: -
j_gene: TRBJ2-7
CDR3aa: CASSLGEGRRGYEQYF
CDR3nt: TGTGCCAGCAGCTTAGGGGAAGGGAGAAGAGGATACGAGCAGTACTTC

v_gene: TRBV29-1
abundance: -
d_gene: TRBD1
j_gene: TRBJ2-1
CDR3aa: CSVGPGQGDNSYNEQFF
CDR3nt: TGCAGCGTTGGCCCGGGACAGGGAGATAACTCCTACAATGAGCAGTTCTTC

v_gene: TRBV19
abundance: -
d_gene: TRBD1
j_gene: TRBJ1-5
CDR3aa: CASSPQGSYSNQPQHF
CDR3nt: TGTGCCAGTAGCCCACAGGGGAGCTATAGCAATCAGCCCCAGCATTTT

v_gene: TRBV10-3
abundance: few
d_gene: TRBD1
j_gene: TRBJ1-6
CDR3aa: CAISPDRASGISYNSPLHF
CDR3nt: TGTGCCATCAGTCCAGACAGGGCTAGCGGGATATCCTATAATTCACCCCTCCACTTT